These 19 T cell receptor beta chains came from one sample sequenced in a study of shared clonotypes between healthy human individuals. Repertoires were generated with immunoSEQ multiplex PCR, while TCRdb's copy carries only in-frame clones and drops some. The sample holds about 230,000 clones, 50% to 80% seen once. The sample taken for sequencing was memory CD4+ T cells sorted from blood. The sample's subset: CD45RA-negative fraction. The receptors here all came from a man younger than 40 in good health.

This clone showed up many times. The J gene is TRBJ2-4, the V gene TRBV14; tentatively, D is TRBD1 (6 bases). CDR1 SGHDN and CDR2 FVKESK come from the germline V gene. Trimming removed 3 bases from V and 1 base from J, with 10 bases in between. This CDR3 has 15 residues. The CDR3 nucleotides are TGTGCCAGCAGCCAGCAGGGGTCGGCCAAAAACATTCAGTACTTC. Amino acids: CASSQQGSAKNIQYF.

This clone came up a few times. CDR3 residues: CAIRREGIDIQYF. CDR3 coding DNA: TGTGCCATCAGGAGGGAGGGTATAGACATTCAGTACTTC. The V gene is TRBV10-3, the J gene TRBJ2-4; 7 bases map to TRBD2. Losses at the gene ends were 6 bases for V and 8 bases for J; bases not matched to a gene: 7. The CDR3 is 13 amino acids. The germline V gene encodes CDR1 ENHRY and CDR2 SYGVKD.

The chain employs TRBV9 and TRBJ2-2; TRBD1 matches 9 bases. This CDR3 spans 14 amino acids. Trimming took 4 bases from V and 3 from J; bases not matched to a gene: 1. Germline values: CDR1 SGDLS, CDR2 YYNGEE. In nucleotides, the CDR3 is TGTGCCAGCAGCCGGACAGGGGACACCGGGGAGCTGTTTTTT. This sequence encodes CASSRTGDTGELFF.

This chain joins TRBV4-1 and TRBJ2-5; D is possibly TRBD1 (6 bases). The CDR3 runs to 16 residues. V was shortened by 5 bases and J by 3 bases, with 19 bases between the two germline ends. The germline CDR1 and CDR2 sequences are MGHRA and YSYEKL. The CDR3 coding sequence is TGCGCCAGCAGCTCACCGGCCCGGGACACCAAAGAGACCCAGTACTTC. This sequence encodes CASSSPARDTKETQYF.

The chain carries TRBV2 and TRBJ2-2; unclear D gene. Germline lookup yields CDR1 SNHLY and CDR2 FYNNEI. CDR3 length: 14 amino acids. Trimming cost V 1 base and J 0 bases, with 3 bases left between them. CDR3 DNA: TGTGCCAGCAGTGAAGTGACGAACACCGGGGAGCTGTTTTTT. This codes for CASSEVTNTGELFF.

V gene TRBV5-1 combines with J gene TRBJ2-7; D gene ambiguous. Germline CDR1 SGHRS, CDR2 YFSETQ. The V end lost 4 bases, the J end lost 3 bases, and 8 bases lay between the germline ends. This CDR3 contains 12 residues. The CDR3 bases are TGCGCCAGCAGCCCCGACATCTACGAGCAGTACTTC. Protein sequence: CASSPDIYEQYF.

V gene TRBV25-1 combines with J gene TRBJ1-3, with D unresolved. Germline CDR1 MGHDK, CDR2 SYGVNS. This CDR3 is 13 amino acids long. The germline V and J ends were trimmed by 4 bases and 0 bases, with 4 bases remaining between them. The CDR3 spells CASSVNSGNTIYF. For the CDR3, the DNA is TGTGCCAGCAGTGTCAACTCTGGAAACACCATATATTTT. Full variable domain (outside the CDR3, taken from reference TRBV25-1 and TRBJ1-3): EADIYQTPRYLVIGTGKKITLECSQTMGHDKMYWYQQDPGMELHLIHYSYGVNSTEKGDLSSESTVSRIRTEHFPLTLESARPSHTSQYLCASSVNSGNTIYFGEGSWLTVV.

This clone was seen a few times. This CDR3 reads CAWSLAEGQPQHF. In DNA form, the CDR3 reads TGTGCCTGGAGTTTAGCTGAAGGTCAGCCCCAGCATTTT. V is TRBV30 and J is TRBJ1-5; the D is unclear. CDR1 is GTSNPN, CDR2 SVGIG, per germline (reference sequence). V was trimmed by 2 bases and J by 6 bases, leaving 11 bases between them. This CDR3 is 13 amino acids long. Based on the CDR3 plus reference TRBV30 and TRBJ1-5, the full variable domain is SQTIHQWPATLVQPVGSPLSLECTVEGTSNPNLYWYRQAAGRGLQLLFYSVGIGQISSEVPQNLSASRPQDRQFILSSKKLLLSDSGFYLCAWSLAEGQPQHFGDGTRLSIL.

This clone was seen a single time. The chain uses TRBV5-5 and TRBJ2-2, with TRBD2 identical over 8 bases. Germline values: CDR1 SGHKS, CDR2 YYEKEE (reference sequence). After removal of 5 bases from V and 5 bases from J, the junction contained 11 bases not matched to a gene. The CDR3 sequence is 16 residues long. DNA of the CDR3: TGTGCCAGCAGGTATATTGGACTAGCTCAGACCGGGGAGCTGTTTTTT. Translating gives CASRYIGLAQTGELFF.

CDR3 DNA: TGTGCCAGCAGCTTAGACAGGGGGTCCGTCTATGGCTACACCTTC. Protein sequence: CASSLDRGSVYGYTF. The V gene is TRBV7-8, the J gene TRBJ1-2; 8 nucleotides line up with TRBD1. The CDR3 sequence is 15 residues long. V lost 1 base, J lost 4 bases, and 5 bases stayed unmatched. Looked up from germline, CDR1 is SGHVS and CDR2 is FQNEAQ. The full variable domain, rest sourced from reference TRBV7-8 and TRBJ1-2, is GAGVSQSPRYKVAKRGQDVALRCDPISGHVSLFWYQQALGQGPEFLTYFQNEAQLDKSGLPSDRFFAERPEGSVSTLKIQRTQQEDSAVYLCASSLDRGSVYGYTFGSGTRLTVV.

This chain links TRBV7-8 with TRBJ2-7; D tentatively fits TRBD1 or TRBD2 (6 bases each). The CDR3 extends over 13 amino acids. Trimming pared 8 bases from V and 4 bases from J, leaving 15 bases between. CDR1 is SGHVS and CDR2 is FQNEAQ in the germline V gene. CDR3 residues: CASATGAHYEQYF. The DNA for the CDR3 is TGTGCCAGCGCTACGGGGGCCCATTACGAGCAGTACTTC.

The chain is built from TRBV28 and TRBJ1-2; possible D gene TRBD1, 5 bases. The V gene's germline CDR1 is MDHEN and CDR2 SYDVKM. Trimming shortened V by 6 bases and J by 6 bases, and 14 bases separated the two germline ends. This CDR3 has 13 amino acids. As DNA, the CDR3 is TGTGCCAGCAGACCCGGGACGGCGGATGGCTACACCTTC. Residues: CASRPGTADGYTF.

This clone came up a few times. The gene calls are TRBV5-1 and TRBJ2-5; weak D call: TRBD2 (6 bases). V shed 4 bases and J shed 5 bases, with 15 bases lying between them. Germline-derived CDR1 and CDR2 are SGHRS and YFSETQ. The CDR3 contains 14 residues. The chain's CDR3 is CASSRAGGTETQYF. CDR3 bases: TGCGCCAGCAGCCGGGCAGGAGGGACCGAGACCCAGTACTTC.

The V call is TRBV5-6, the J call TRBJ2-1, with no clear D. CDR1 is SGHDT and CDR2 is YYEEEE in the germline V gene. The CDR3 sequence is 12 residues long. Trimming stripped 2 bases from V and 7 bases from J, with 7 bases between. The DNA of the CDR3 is TGTGCCAGCAGCTTCCTATTAAATGAGCAGTTCTTC. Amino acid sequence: CASSFLLNEQFF.

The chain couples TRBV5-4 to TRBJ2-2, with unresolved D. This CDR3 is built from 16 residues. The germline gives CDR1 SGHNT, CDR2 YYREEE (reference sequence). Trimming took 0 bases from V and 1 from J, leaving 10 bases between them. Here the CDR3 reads CASSLAPQENTGELFF. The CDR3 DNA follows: TGTGCCAGCAGCTTGGCCCCCCAGGAGAACACCGGGGAGCTGTTTTTT.

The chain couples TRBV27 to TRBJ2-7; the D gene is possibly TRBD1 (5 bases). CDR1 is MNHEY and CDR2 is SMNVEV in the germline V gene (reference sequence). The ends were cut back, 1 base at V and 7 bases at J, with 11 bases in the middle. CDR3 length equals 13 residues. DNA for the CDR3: TGTGCCAGCAGTTTATGGGGCGCCGGGGAGCAGTACTTC. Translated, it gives CASSLWGAGEQYF.

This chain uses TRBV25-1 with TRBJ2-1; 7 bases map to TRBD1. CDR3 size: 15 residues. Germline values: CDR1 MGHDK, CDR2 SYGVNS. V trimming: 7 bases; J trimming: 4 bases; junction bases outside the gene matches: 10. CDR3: CASTRRDSLYNEQFF. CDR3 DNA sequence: TGTGCCAGCACGCGCCGGGACAGCCTTTACAATGAGCAGTTCTTC.

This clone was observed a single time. This CDR3 is CASSTSGNTIYF. The CDR3 nucleotides are TGTGCCAGCAGCACCTCTGGAAACACCATATATTTT. The rearrangement joins TRBV11-2 to TRBJ1-3, with unresolved D. Trimming stripped 5 bases from V and 0 bases from J, with 2 bases between. Germline V CDR1 and CDR2: SGHAT, FQNNGV. The CDR3 runs 12 residues.

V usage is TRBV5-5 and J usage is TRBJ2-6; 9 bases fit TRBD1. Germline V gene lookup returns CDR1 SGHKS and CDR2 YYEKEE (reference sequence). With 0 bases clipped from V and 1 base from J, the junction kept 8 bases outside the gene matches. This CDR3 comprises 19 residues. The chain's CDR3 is CASSLVGPGTGSGANVLTF. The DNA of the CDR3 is TGTGCCAGCAGCTTGGTAGGTCCCGGGACAGGGTCTGGGGCCAACGTCCTGACTTTC. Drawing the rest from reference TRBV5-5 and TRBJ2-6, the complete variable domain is DAGVTQSPTHLIKTRGQQVTLRCSPISGHKSVSWYQQVLGQGPQFIFQYYEKEERGRGNFPDRFSARQFPNYSSELNVNALLLGDSALYLCASSLVGPGTGSGANVLTFGAGSRLTVL.